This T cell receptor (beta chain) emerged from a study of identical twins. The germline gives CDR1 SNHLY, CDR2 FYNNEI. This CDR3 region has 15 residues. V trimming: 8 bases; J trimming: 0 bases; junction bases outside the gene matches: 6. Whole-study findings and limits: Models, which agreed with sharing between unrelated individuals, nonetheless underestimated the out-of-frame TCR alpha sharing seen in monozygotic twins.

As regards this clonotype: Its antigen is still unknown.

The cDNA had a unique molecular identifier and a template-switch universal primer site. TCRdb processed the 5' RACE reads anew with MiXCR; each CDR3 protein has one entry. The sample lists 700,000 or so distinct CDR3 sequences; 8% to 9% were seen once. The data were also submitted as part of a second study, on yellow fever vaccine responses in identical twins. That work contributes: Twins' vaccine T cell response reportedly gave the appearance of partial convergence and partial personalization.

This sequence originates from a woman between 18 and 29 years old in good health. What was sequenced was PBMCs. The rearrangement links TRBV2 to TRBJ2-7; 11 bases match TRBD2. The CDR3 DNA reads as TGTGCCAGCGCTAGCGGGGGGCAGAGCTCCTACGAGCAGTACTTC. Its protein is CASASGGQSSYEQYF.